This T cell receptor (beta chain) was sequenced during a study of vaccination and CD4 T cells after COVID-19. Trimming left V 4 bases short and J 0 bases short, with 7 bases between. The CDR3 covers 14 residues. CDR1 and CDR2 from the germline V gene are MNHNS and SASEGT. Documented time point: late sampling 161 to 241 days after vaccination in a few convalescent patients. TCRdb called the PCR reads again in MiXCR, with one record for every CDR3 protein. The data show some 33,000 distinct CDR3 sequences, 36% seen once. This receptor was identified in a human donor who had recovered from COVID-19. The chain has TRBV6-1 and TRBJ1-5; D not certain. The sample consisted of CD4+ T cells from blood, taken about 7 months after SARS-CoV-2 vaccination. The CDR3 protein is CASSGGYSNQPQHF. The CDR3, as DNA: TGTGCCAGCAGTGGGGGATATAGCAATCAGCCCCAGCATTTT.